These 22 T cell receptor beta chains share one sample of origin, sequenced in a study of T cell responses to AZD1222 COVID-19 vaccine. Sequencing used immunoSEQ multiplex PCR; TCRdb keeps in-frame clones, though not all of them. The table shows some 170,000 clones, with over 85% occurring only once. Specimen: peripheral blood, collected 28 days after the second dose of the MenACWY control vaccine. These receptors originate from an adult who received the MenACWY meningococcal vaccine as a control.

This clone was counted between two and nine times. This chain connects TRBV15 to TRBJ1-4; tentative D call: TRBD1 (5 bases). Germline V gene data show CDR1 as LNHNV and CDR2 as YYDKDF (reference sequence). V was trimmed by 5 bases and J by 5 bases, leaving 15 bases between them. This CDR3 has 15 amino acids. Here the CDR3 DNA reads TGTGCCACCAGCTTCGATTATGGGGGAAATGAAAAACTGTTTTTT. The encoded protein is CATSFDYGGNEKLFF.

The chain employs TRBV2 and TRBJ2-7, with no clear D. The CDR3 totals 15 residues. The V end lost 4 bases, the J end lost 2 bases, and 15 bases lay between the germline ends. Germline CDR1 reads SNHLY; CDR2 reads FYNNEI. CDR3 nucleotide sequence: TGTGCCAGCAGTGCCCCGTCATCTTGGGCCTACGAGCAGTACTTC. Translated: CASSAPSSWAYEQYF. Variable domain in full (rest from reference TRBV2 and TRBJ2-7): EPEVTQTPSHQVTQMGQEVILRCVPISNHLYFYWYRQILGQKVEFLVSFYNNEISEKSEIFDDQFSVERPDGSNFTLKIRSTKLEDSAMYFCASSAPSSWAYEQYFGPGTRLTVT.

V usage is TRBV30 and J usage is TRBJ1-5, with D hard to call. V was trimmed by 3 bases and J by 2 bases, leaving 8 bases between them. CDR3 length: 13 amino acids. The V gene's germline CDR1 is GTSNPN and CDR2 SVGIG (reference sequence). CDR3 nucleotide sequence: TGTGCCTGGAGCGGGGTTGGCAATCAGCCCCAGCATTTT. Protein: CAWSGVGNQPQHF.

The genes are TRBV18 and TRBJ1-3; D is perhaps TRBD1 (5 bases). Trimming left V 5 bases short and J 1 base short, with 15 bases between. The CDR3 runs to 16 residues. Germline values: CDR1 KGHSH, CDR2 LQKENI. Here the CDR3 DNA reads TGTGCCAGCTCATCGACCAACCAGGGTTCTGGAAACACCATATATTTT. This sequence encodes CASSSTNQGSGNTIYF. The whole variable domain, remainder taken from reference TRBV18 and TRBJ1-3, is NAGVMQNPRHLVRRRGQEARLRCSPMKGHSHVYWYRQLPEEGLKFMVYLQKENIIDESGMPKERFSAEFPKEGPSILRIQQVVRGDSAAYFCASSSTNQGSGNTIYFGEGSWLTVV.

The chain has TRBV29-1 and TRBJ2-7; the match to TRBD1 covers 9 bases. V dropped 0 bases and J dropped 5; count of bases not matched to a gene: 8. There are 15 residues in the CDR3. Germline CDR1 SQVTM, CDR2 ANQGSEA. CDR3 sequence reads: CSVEDRRDRVHEQYF. The DNA of the CDR3 is TGCAGCGTTGAAGATCGCAGGGACAGGGTCCACGAGCAGTACTTC.

As DNA, the CDR3 is TGTGCCAGCAGCCAAGACACGCGGAGCTCTGGAAACACCATATATTTT. It specifies CASSQDTRSSGNTIYF. J is TRBJ1-3 and V is TRBV3-1 (or the pseudogene TRBV3-2); unclear D gene. V lost 0 bases, J lost 0 bases, and 9 bases lay in between. Germline V CDR1 and CDR2: LGHDT, YNNKEL (reference sequence). This CDR3 region has 16 residues.

This chain uses TRBV19 with TRBJ1-5, with D maybe TRBD1 (5 bases). The germline CDR1 and CDR2 sequences are LNHDA and SQIVND (reference sequence). Trimming cost V 6 bases and J 2 bases, with 11 bases left between them. The CDR3 has 14 amino acids. The CDR3 sequence: CASRRQGRNQPQHF. The CDR3 nucleotides read TGTGCCAGTAGAAGGCAGGGCCGCAATCAGCCCCAGCATTTT.

Concerning this clone: One end of the junction does not line up with germline, which may come from a read error. V usage is TRBV10-1 and J usage is TRBJ1-1; no clear D gene. The CDR3 has 12 residues. The germline V gene encodes CDR1 WNHNN and CDR2 SYGVQD (reference sequence). The CDR3 nucleotides read TGCGCCAGCAGTGATCAGAACGCTGAAGCTTTCTTT. Translation: CASSDQNAEAFF.

As concerns this clone: Its ends do not fully match the called genes, so a read error is possible. The V gene is TRBV29-1, the J gene TRBJ1-6; D is uncertain. The CDR3 is 13 amino acids. Germline CDR1 is SQVTM and CDR2 is ANQGSEA. The CDR3 here is CSVEDLPGKGLRF. The CDR3 DNA reads as TGCAGCGTTGAAGACCTACCGGGGAAGGGCCTCCGGTTT.

The chain has TRBV12-5 and TRBJ1-1, with 8 bases matching TRBD1. The length of the CDR3 is 15 residues. Germline V gives CDR1 LGHNT, CDR2 FRNRAP. The J segment lost 5 bases and the V segment lost 4 bases, leaving 9 bases of the junction unmatched. Here the CDR3 reads CASGWDGTGGTEAFF. The CDR3 DNA reads TGTGCTAGTGGTTGGGATGGGACAGGCGGGACTGAAGCTTTCTTT.

The J gene is TRBJ1-5, the V gene TRBV30; 9 bases agree with TRBD1. The J segment lost 3 bases and the V segment lost 3 bases, leaving 6 bases of the junction unmatched. Germline values: CDR1 GTSNPN, CDR2 SVGIG (reference sequence). This CDR3 is built from 15 residues. DNA for the CDR3: TGTGCCTGGAGCTCGGGACAGGGTGACAATCAGCCCCAGCATTTT. Translated, it gives CAWSSGQGDNQPQHF.

The rearrangement uses TRBV6-4 and TRBJ2-6; the match to TRBD1 covers 9 bases. J lost 4 bases, V lost 6 bases, and 4 bases had no gene match. This CDR3 spans 15 amino acids. CDR1 is MRHNA, CDR2 SNTAGT, per germline. Written as DNA, the CDR3 is TGTGCCAGCAGACAGGGGGCAACGGGGGCCAACGTCCTGACTTTC. Translation gives CASRQGATGANVLTF.

The rearrangement joins TRBV4-2 to TRBJ2-7; 8 bases agree with TRBD1. CDR3 size: 14 residues. Germline V CDR1 and CDR2: LGHNA, YNFKEQ. V lost 1 base to trimming and J lost 4 bases; unmatched junction nucleotides: 3. The CDR3 DNA sequence: TGTGCCAGCAGCCAAGGACAGGGGACATACGAGCAGTACTTC. Residues: CASSQGQGTYEQYF.

The rearrangement joins TRBV7-8 to TRBJ2-5; no firm D call. CDR3 length: 15 amino acids. Germline assignment: CDR1 SGHVS and CDR2 FQNEAQ. The ends were cut back, 1 base at V and 1 base at J, with 10 bases in the middle. The CDR3 is CASSLVVGVQETQYF. The CDR3 DNA follows: TGTGCCAGCAGCTTAGTTGTGGGTGTCCAAGAGACCCAGTACTTC.

The rearrangement links TRBV5-6 to TRBJ1-2; D is perhaps TRBD1 (5 bases). CDR3 length: 17 amino acids. Per the germline V gene, CDR1 is SGHDT and CDR2 is YYEEEE. The V end lost 3 bases, the J end lost 4 bases, and 22 bases lay between the germline ends. Here the CDR3 DNA reads TGTGCCAGCAGCTCGACCGGGGTTATGGCGGGGCGCTATGGCTACACCTTC. Translating it yields CASSSTGVMAGRYGYTF. The variable domain in full, completed from reference TRBV5-6 and TRBJ1-2, reads DAGVTQSPTHLIKTRGQQVTLRCSPKSGHDTVSWYQQALGQGPQFIFQYYEEEERQRGNFPDRFSGHQFPNYSSELNVNALLLGDSALYLCASSSTGVMAGRYGYTFGSGTRLTVV.

The V gene is TRBV5-1, the J gene TRBJ1-6; possibly TRBD1 for D (5 bases). Trimming stripped 4 bases from V and 8 bases from J, with 16 bases between. The length of the CDR3 is 15 residues. CDR1 and CDR2 from the germline V gene are SGHRS and YFSETQ. The CDR3 sequence: CASSLRAGRDSPLHF. In DNA form, the CDR3 reads TGCGCCAGCAGCCTCAGGGCAGGGAGGGATTCACCCCTCCACTTT.

Of note for this clone: Other DNA sequences of this sample code for an identical CDR3. The chain links TRBV3-1 (or the pseudogene TRBV3-2) to TRBJ1-2; a possible D gene is TRBD1 (5 bases). The CDR3 extends over 14 amino acids. CDR1 LGHDT and CDR2 YNNKEL come from the germline V gene (reference sequence). Trimming shortened V by 4 bases and J by 4 bases, and 13 bases separated the two germline ends. CDR3 nucleotide sequence: TGTGCCAGCAGCCCCTCCCTTACAGGCTATGGCTACACCTTC. Encoded protein: CASSPSLTGYGYTF.

The V call is TRBV2, the J call TRBJ2-4, with 7 nucleotides matching TRBD1. CDR3 size: 14 residues. Germline CDR1 and CDR2: SNHLY and FYNNEI. Trimming took 5 bases from V and 7 from J; bases not matched to a gene: 8. The CDR3 here is CASSLDRSGNIQYF. The CDR3 coding sequence is TGTGCCAGCAGTCTGGACAGGTCTGGGAACATTCAGTACTTC.

This rearrangement joins TRBV7-2 to TRBJ1-2; unclear D gene. The germline V gene encodes CDR1 SGHTA and CDR2 FQGNSA. CDR3 length: 12 residues. V lost 2 bases, J lost 5 bases, and 6 bases lay in between. The CDR3 spells CASSLTQYGYTF. The CDR3 DNA is TGTGCCAGCAGCTTAACACAATATGGCTACACCTTC.

In the case of this clone: Different DNA sequences within this sample yield the same CDR3. The chain links TRBV5-6 to TRBJ1-5, with D perhaps matching TRBD1 (5 bases). V lost 0 bases to trimming and J lost 5 bases, with 6 bases between them. Germline V gene lookup returns CDR1 SGHDT and CDR2 YYEEEE. There are 13 residues in the CDR3. This CDR3 reads CASSLGRDQPQHF. Here the CDR3 DNA reads TGTGCCAGCAGCTTGGGCAGGGATCAGCCCCAGCATTTT.

The chain is built from TRBV7-3 and TRBJ2-5; D possibly corresponds to TRBD1 (6 bases). Trimming removed 5 bases from V and 5 bases from J, with 15 bases in between. Per germline, CDR1 SGHTA and CDR2 FQGTGA. The CDR3 has 14 amino acids. As DNA, the CDR3 is TGTGCCAGCAGCGCCAGGGGAAGAGGGGAGACCCAGTACTTC. Translating it yields CASSARGRGETQYF.

V usage is TRBV11-2 and J usage is TRBJ1-3, with 7 bases aligning to TRBD1. Trimming cost V 1 base and J 2 bases; bases outside gene matches: 5. The CDR3 is 16 amino acids. CDR1 and CDR2 (germline): SGHAT, FQNNGV. The CDR3 region has the DNA TGTGCCAGCAGCTTAGCGACAGGGTTAACTGGAAACACCATATATTTT. As protein: CASSLATGLTGNTIYF.